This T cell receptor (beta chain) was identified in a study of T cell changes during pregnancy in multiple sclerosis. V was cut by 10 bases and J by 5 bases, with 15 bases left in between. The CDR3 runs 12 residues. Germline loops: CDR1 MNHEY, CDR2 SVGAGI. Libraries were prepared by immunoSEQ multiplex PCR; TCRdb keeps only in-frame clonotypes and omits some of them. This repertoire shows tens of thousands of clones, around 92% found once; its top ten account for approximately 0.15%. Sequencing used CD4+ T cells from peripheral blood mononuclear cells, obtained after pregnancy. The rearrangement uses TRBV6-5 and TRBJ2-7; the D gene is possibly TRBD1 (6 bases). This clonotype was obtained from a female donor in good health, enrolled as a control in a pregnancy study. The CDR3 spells CATQQGLDEQYF. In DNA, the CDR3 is TGTGCCACCCAACAGGGTTTGGACGAGCAGTACTTC.